The 30 T cell receptor beta chains below come from one sample, sequenced in a study of blood T cell repertoires in COVID-19. Sequencing used immunoSEQ multiplex PCR; TCRdb keeps in-frame clones, though not all of them. Of tens of thousands of clones listed, 70% to 85% were seen once; the top ten hold more than 15%. The sample comprised peripheral blood. The receptor set was obtained from a man between 65 and 79 years old with active COVID-19.

This clone was found once. V usage is TRBV19 and J usage is TRBJ1-1, with 8 bases fitting TRBD1. The CDR3 extends over 15 amino acids. V lost 3 bases to trimming and J lost 4 bases; unmatched junction nucleotides: 7. The germline V gene has CDR1 LNHDA and CDR2 SQIVND (reference sequence). The chain's CDR3 is CASSIRTGLGTEAFF. The DNA of the CDR3 is TGTGCCAGTAGTATCCGGACAGGGCTCGGCACTGAAGCTTTCTTT.

A single count supports this clone. V and J are TRBV3-1 (or the pseudogene TRBV3-2) and TRBJ2-7, with a tentative D call TRBD1 (6 bases). CDR3 length: 12 residues. V was shortened by 5 bases and J by 2 bases, with 7 bases between the two germline ends. CDR1 is LGHDT, CDR2 YNNKEL, per germline (reference sequence). CDR3: CASSDRTYEQYF. CDR3 DNA sequence: TGTGCCAGCAGCGACAGGACCTACGAGCAGTACTTC.

The V gene is TRBV27, the J gene TRBJ2-3, with 7 positions matching TRBD2. The J segment lost 1 base and the V segment lost 5 bases, leaving 12 bases of the junction unmatched. The CDR3 is 17 residues long. CDR1 and CDR2 from the germline V gene are MNHEY and SMNVEV (reference sequence). DNA of the CDR3: TGTGCCAGCAGTCTCCGGATCGGCGGGAGCGGCACAGATACGCAGTATTTT. This translates into CASSLRIGGSGTDTQYF.

The chain combines TRBV5-5 with TRBJ2-7, with 7 bases matching TRBD1. In germline, CDR1 is SGHKS, CDR2 YYEKEE (reference sequence). Unmatched junction bases numbered 2, after V lost 0 bases and J lost 2 bases. The CDR3 is made up of 14 amino acids. The CDR3 loop reads CASSLATGPYEQYF. The CDR3 DNA reads as TGTGCCAGCAGCTTGGCGACAGGGCCCTACGAGCAGTACTTC.

The V gene is TRBV10-2, the J gene TRBJ2-2; D may be TRBD2 (5 bases). CDR3 length equals 14 residues. CDR1 is WSHSY and CDR2 is SAAADI in the germline V gene. Trimming took 10 bases from V and 5 from J, leaving 17 bases between them. CDR3 in amino acids: CATRRGSGTGELFF. In DNA form, the CDR3 reads TGCGCCACCCGCCGAGGGAGCGGTACCGGGGAGCTGTTTTTT.

The chain joins TRBV9 to TRBJ1-5; the D gene is possibly TRBD1 (5 bases). CDR3 length: 15 residues. V lost 0 bases, J lost 5 bases, and 12 bases lay in between. CDR1 is SGDLS and CDR2 is YYNGEE in the germline V gene. The CDR3 DNA sequence: TGTGCCAGCAGCGTAGATGGGGACTTCTATCAGCCCCAGCATTTT. This translates into CASSVDGDFYQPQHF.

The rearrangement joins TRBV7-9 to TRBJ2-2, with 10 bases fitting TRBD1. The J segment lost 5 bases and the V segment lost 5 bases, leaving 8 bases of the junction unmatched. The CDR3 spans 16 residues. Looked up from germline, CDR1 is SEHNR and CDR2 is FQNEAQ (reference sequence). CDR3 in DNA: TGTGCCAGCAGCGCCCGGGACAGGGGAGGGACCGGGGAGCTGTTTTTT. Translated: CASSARDRGGTGELFF. The variable domain in full, completed from reference TRBV7-9 and TRBJ2-2, reads DTGVSQNPRHKITKRGQNVTFRCDPISEHNRLYWYRQTLGQGPEFLTYFQNEAQLEKSRLLSDRFSAERPKGSFSTLEIQRTEQGDSAMYLCASSARDRGGTGELFFGEGSRLTVL.

The J gene is TRBJ2-5, the V gene TRBV5-4, with D perhaps matching TRBD1 (6 bases). Trimming shortened V by 5 bases and J by 2 bases, and 10 bases separated the two germline ends. The CDR3 is made up of 13 amino acids. In germline, CDR1 is SGHNT, CDR2 YYREEE (reference sequence). In DNA, the CDR3 is TGTGCCAGCAGTCGGGACACGCAAGAGACCCAGTACTTC. Encoded protein: CASSRDTQETQYF.

The rearrangement links TRBV6-6 to TRBJ2-5; 7 bases are a match to TRBD1. Germline CDR1 MNHNY, CDR2 SVGAGI (reference sequence). The trim removed 4 bases at V and 3 bases at J, leaving 5 bases unmatched. The CDR3 has 14 residues. The CDR3 DNA follows: TGTGCCAGCAGTTTCCCCGGGACAGAAGAGACCCAGTACTTC. Translation gives CASSFPGTEETQYF.

The gene calls are TRBV5-4 and TRBJ2-1, with 7 bases matching TRBD1. V gave up 4 bases and J gave up 3 bases; unmatched junction bases: 4. The CDR3 totals 14 residues. Germline CDR1 reads SGHNT; CDR2 reads YYREEE (reference sequence). The CDR3 DNA reads as TGTGCCAGCAGCCCATCAGGGGGCTACAATGAGCAGTTCTTC. Translated, it gives CASSPSGGYNEQFF.

The CDR3 here is CASSYPVYEQYF. The CDR3 DNA reads TGTGCCAGCAGTTACCCAGTCTACGAGCAGTACTTC. This chain links TRBV6-2 or TRBV6-3 with TRBJ2-7; D gene ambiguous. The CDR3 extends over 12 amino acids. Per the germline V gene, CDR1 is MNHEY and CDR2 is SVGEGT. Between the trimmed V and J ends, which lost 2 bases and 3 bases, there was a span of 5 bases.

The chain employs TRBV12-3 or TRBV12-4 and TRBJ1-5; a weak D match, TRBD1 (5 bases). Trimming took off 4 bases at V and 3 bases at J, with 7 bases between the two ends. This CDR3 region has 13 residues. CDR3 bases: TGTGCCAGCAGTTGGGGGGACAATCAGCCCCAGCATTTT. Amino acids: CASSWGDNQPQHF.

This sequence joins TRBV25-1 and TRBJ2-1, with 8 bases lining up with TRBD2. Germline CDR1 is MGHDK and CDR2 is SYGVNS. This CDR3 region has 16 residues. With V trimmed by 2 bases and J by 1 base, 4 bases remained unmatched. CDR3 loop: CASSELAGFSYNEQFF. CDR3 DNA: TGTGCCAGCAGTGAACTAGCGGGTTTTTCCTACAATGAGCAGTTCTTC.

The chain couples TRBV25-1 to TRBJ1-2; perhaps TRBD1 as D (5 bases). There are 14 residues in the CDR3. V dropped 6 bases and J dropped 3 bases, with 14 bases sitting between them. The V gene's germline CDR1 is MGHDK and CDR2 SYGVNS. The CDR3 loop is CASSSWGVDYGYTF. CDR3 nucleotide sequence: TGTGCCAGCAGCTCCTGGGGGGTAGACTATGGCTACACCTTC.

The chain combines TRBV7-2 with TRBJ1-2; weak D call: TRBD1 (5 bases). Germline V CDR1 and CDR2: SGHTA, FQGNSA. Trimming pared 1 base from V and 4 bases from J, leaving 13 bases between. The length of the CDR3 is 15 residues. The CDR3 spells CASSLERQGSYGYTF. The CDR3 DNA is TGTGCCAGCAGCTTAGAACGGCAGGGATCCTATGGCTACACCTTC.

The chain employs TRBV10-3 and TRBJ2-1; 8 bases map to TRBD2. Germline V gene data show CDR1 as ENHRY and CDR2 as SYGVKD. V trimming: 6 bases; J trimming: 11 bases; junction bases outside the gene matches: 12. The CDR3 extends over 14 amino acids. This CDR3 is CAIRQGLEVSKQFF. The CDR3 region has the DNA TGTGCCATCAGGCAGGGACTAGAGGTGTCGAAGCAGTTCTTC.

The rearrangement uses TRBV30 and TRBJ2-1; the match to TRBD2 covers 7 bases. Per germline, CDR1 GTSNPN and CDR2 SVGIG (reference sequence). Trimming at V came to 0 bases and at J to 5 bases, leaving 7 bases not matched to a gene. This CDR3 contains 15 residues. CDR3 sequence (DNA): TGTGCCTGGAGTGTCCCCGGGGGGAGCGACAATGAGCAGTTCTTC. Translating gives CAWSVPGGSDNEQFF.

The CDR3 DNA reads as TGTGCCAGCAGCTTACCCTTGGGGCTAGCGGACCACAATGAGCAGTTCTTC. Translating gives CASSLPLGLADHNEQFF. The chain couples TRBV7-9 to TRBJ2-1, with 7 positions matching TRBD2. The germline V gene has CDR1 SEHNR and CDR2 FQNEAQ (reference sequence). The CDR3 contains 17 residues. Germline trimming cut 2 bases from V and 5 bases from J; bases unmatched to any gene: 12.

This clone was counted between two and nine times. The chain uses TRBV6-6 and TRBJ2-1; D is unclear. Germline assignment: CDR1 MNHNY and CDR2 SVGAGI (reference sequence). This CDR3 comprises 11 residues. V dropped 7 bases and J dropped 8 bases, with 9 bases sitting between them. Written as DNA, the CDR3 is TGTGCCAGCAAGAGACGGGATGAGCAGTTCTTC. This encodes CASKRRDEQFF.

The J gene is TRBJ1-1, the V gene TRBV5-1; 7 bases line up with TRBD1. The ends lost 3 bases at V and 8 bases at J; junction bases unmatched: 10. Germline CDR1 and CDR2: SGHRS and YFSETQ. CDR3 length: 14 amino acids. The CDR3 spells CASSSHRDRREAFF. The CDR3 DNA follows: TGCGCCAGCAGCTCTCACCGGGACAGACGGGAAGCTTTCTTT.

V is TRBV3-1 (or the pseudogene TRBV3-2) and J is TRBJ2-5; D might be TRBD2 (6 bases). CDR1 and CDR2 (germline): LGHDT, YNNKEL (reference sequence). The CDR3 loop spans 13 amino acids. The germline V and J ends were trimmed by 5 bases and 5 bases, with 12 bases remaining between them. CDR3 sequence (DNA): TGTGCCAGCAGCGGAGGGAAGGACGAGACCCAGTACTTC. Its protein is CASSGGKDETQYF.

The V and J genes are TRBV6-6 and TRBJ1-1, with unresolved D. CDR1 is MNHNY and CDR2 is SVGAGI in the germline V gene (reference sequence). The ends were cut back, 7 bases at V and 7 bases at J, with 13 bases in the middle. This CDR3 is 12 amino acids long. This CDR3 reads CASTPAVGEAFF. The CDR3 bases are TGTGCCAGCACCCCGGCGGTGGGTGAAGCTTTCTTT.

The chain has TRBV7-2 and TRBJ2-3; 11 positions match TRBD2. The ends lost 4 bases at V and 4 bases at J; junction bases unmatched: 7. The V gene's germline CDR1 is SGHTA and CDR2 FQGNSA. The length of the CDR3 is 16 residues. The CDR3 loop reads CASSSSGTSGADTQYF. The CDR3 nucleotides are TGTGCCAGCAGCTCCTCCGGGACTAGCGGTGCAGATACGCAGTATTTT.

J is TRBJ2-5 and V is TRBV4-2; 7 nucleotides agree with TRBD1. The CDR3 totals 15 residues. Germline assignment: CDR1 LGHNA and CDR2 YNFKEQ. The trim removed 4 bases at V and 5 bases at J, leaving 10 bases unmatched. CDR3 nucleotides: TGTGCCAGCAGCCTGAACCCGACAGGGTTGGAGACCCAGTACTTC. Translation gives CASSLNPTGLETQYF.

The chain has TRBV19 and TRBJ1-2; D might be TRBD1 (5 bases). CDR1 is LNHDA and CDR2 is SQIVND in the germline V gene (reference sequence). The CDR3 length is 16 residues. V was shortened by 3 bases and J by 1 base, with 15 bases between the two germline ends. The CDR3 sequence is CASSIHPRDYNYGYTF. The CDR3 DNA follows: TGTGCCAGTAGTATCCATCCCAGGGACTATAACTATGGCTACACCTTC. The variable domain in full, with the rest retrieved from reference TRBV19 and TRBJ1-2, is DGGITQSPKYLFRKEGQNVTLSCEQNLNHDAMYWYRQDPGQGLRLIYYSQIVNDFQKGDIAEGYSVSREKKESFPLTVTSAQKNPTAFYLCASSIHPRDYNYGYTFGSGTRLTVV.

A few counts support this clone. The J gene is TRBJ2-1, the V gene TRBV12-3 or TRBV12-4, with D possibly being TRBD2 (5 bases). The V end lost 3 bases, the J end lost 6 bases, and 9 bases lay between the germline ends. The CDR3 is 13 amino acids. CDR3 bases: TGTGCCAGCAGTTTCGGTCTAGCCAATGAGCAGTTCTTC. Amino acid sequence: CASSFGLANEQFF.

The chain carries TRBV18 and TRBJ1-6, with a tentative D call TRBD1 (5 bases). CDR3 size: 14 residues. V was shortened by 2 bases and J by 10 bases, with 12 bases between the two germline ends. Germline V gene lookup returns CDR1 KGHSH and CDR2 LQKENI. The CDR3 region has the DNA TGTGCCAGCTCACCATCCCCTGGGGGGTCACCCCTCCACTTT. This translates into CASSPSPGGSPLHF.

This clone turned up a few times. The gene calls are TRBV11-2 and TRBJ2-1; D remains unclear. The V end was cut by 2 bases, the J end by 7 bases, with 6 bases between. This CDR3 comprises 12 residues. Germline lookup yields CDR1 SGHAT and CDR2 FQNNGV. The CDR3 nucleotides read TGTGCCAGCAGCTTATCTAGAAATGAGCAGTTCTTC. This encodes CASSLSRNEQFF.

The DNA for the CDR3 is TGTGCCAGCAGCTTGGGACCGGGACAGCAATCTGAAGCTTTCTTT. It translates to CASSLGPGQQSEAFF. The chain carries TRBV5-4 and TRBJ1-1, with TRBD1 matching 7 bases. The germline V gene has CDR1 SGHNT and CDR2 YYREEE (reference sequence). The CDR3 consists of 15 residues. With 0 bases clipped from V and 6 bases from J, the junction kept 8 bases outside the gene matches.

V and J are TRBV9 and TRBJ2-4; weak D call: TRBD2 (5 bases). Germline-derived CDR1 and CDR2 are SGDLS and YYNGEE. The CDR3 totals 15 residues. The V end lost 3 bases, the J end lost 8 bases, and 18 bases lay between the germline ends. The CDR3 here is CASSGGSSLGDIQYF. The DNA of the CDR3 is TGTGCCAGCAGCGGAGGATCTAGCTTGGGTGACATTCAGTACTTC.